This TCR beta chain derives from a study of CD8+ T cells in alopecia areata. Study at large: For treated patients, severity scores reflected the percentage of scalp area affected. Whole-study results and caveats: While tofacitinib was given, many expanded lesional clones persisted in scalp and blood.

The CDR3 loop spans 13 amino acids. Germline CDR1 and CDR2: MNHEY and SVGAGI. Trimming took 6 bases from V and 8 from J; bases not matched to a gene: 6. Comment on this clone: The antigen remains undetermined.

Sequencing templates came from extracted RNA that was reverse transcribed into cDNA. The table came from immunoSEQ multiplex PCR; TCRdb's copy has only in-frame clones and leaves some out. The sample includes about 170,000 clones, approximately 59% of them seen just once. Treatment denoted: oral pan-JAK inhibitor, 5-10 mg twice daily. The sorting of PBMCs gave CD4+ and CD8+ T cells. The chain couples TRBV6-5 to TRBJ2-1; 8 bases map to TRBD2. This receptor was taken from a human donor with alopecia areata. The sequenced sample was CD4+ T cells sorted from blood, obtained at approximately week 60, from a patient treated with tofacitinib. This chain's CDR3 is CASRSGGGYEQFF. The CDR3 bases are TGTGCCAGCAGGTCGGGGGGGGGCTATGAGCAGTTCTTC.